Listed here are 15 T cell receptor beta chains from one sample, sequenced in a study of blood T cell repertoires in COVID-19. Here immunoSEQ multiplex PCR was the method, and the copy in TCRdb shows in-frame clones only, minus some. The table includes some 96,000 clones, approximately 93% detected once. Sequenced material: peripheral blood. All receptors come from a man aged 50 to 59 with active COVID-19.

Written as DNA, the CDR3 is TGCGCCAGCAGCTTGAGTGGCCCCTACAATGAGCAGTTCTTC. It codes for CASSLSGPYNEQFF. The chain links TRBV5-1 to TRBJ2-1; D gene ambiguous. Germline-derived CDR1 and CDR2 are SGHRS and YFSETQ. V lost 1 base and J 2 bases, leaving 7 bases between the germline ends. The CDR3 totals 14 residues.

This chain connects TRBV12-5 to TRBJ2-7; D is ambiguous. The CDR3 sequence is 12 residues long. V was shortened by 6 bases and J by 4 bases, with 10 bases between the two germline ends. The germline gives CDR1 LGHNT, CDR2 FRNRAP. CDR3 sequence: CASGHDIYEQYF. The CDR3 DNA follows: TGTGCTAGTGGCCACGACATTTACGAGCAGTACTTC.

The chain has TRBV2 and TRBJ2-1, with 7 bases lining up with TRBD1. The CDR3 is 13 residues long. The junction had 3 bases not matched to a gene; V was cut back by 6 bases and J by 4 bases. The germline gives CDR1 SNHLY, CDR2 FYNNEI. CDR3 residues: CASRGQIYNEQFF. The DNA of the CDR3 is TGTGCCAGCAGGGGACAGATTTACAATGAGCAGTTCTTC.

This rearrangement joins TRBV14 to TRBJ2-3; the D gene is possibly TRBD2 (5 bases). In germline, CDR1 is SGHDN, CDR2 FVKESK. This CDR3 spans 14 amino acids. The V gene lost 4 bases and the J gene lost 4 bases, with 12 bases spanning the gap. The CDR3 DNA reads TGTGCCAGCAGCCCGCGGGTCAGGTCAGATACGCAGTATTTT. Its translation is CASSPRVRSDTQYF.

The chain recombines TRBV30 with TRBJ2-1, with 14 positions matching TRBD2. J was trimmed by 7 bases and V by 3 bases; bases with no gene match: 17. CDR3 length: 19 amino acids. Germline loops: CDR1 GTSNPN, CDR2 SVGIG (reference sequence). The CDR3 DNA reads TGTGCCTGGAGACCCACAACCGGGACTAGCGGGAGTTTCAGGAATGAGCAGTTCTTC. As protein: CAWRPTTGTSGSFRNEQFF.

This clone was seen just once. The J gene is TRBJ1-6, the V gene TRBV5-1, with TRBD1 as a possible D gene (6 bases). This CDR3 has 17 amino acids. The germline gives CDR1 SGHRS, CDR2 YFSETQ. Trimming took 0 bases from V and 2 from J, leaving 12 bases between them. The CDR3 loop reads CASSLAPGGTYNSPLHF. The CDR3 region has the DNA TGCGCCAGCAGCTTGGCTCCGGGGGGCACCTATAATTCACCCCTCCACTTT. The full variable domain, its missing parts supplied by reference TRBV5-1 and TRBJ1-6, is KAGVTQTPRYLIKTRGQQVTLSCSPISGHRSVSWYQQTPGQGLQFLFEYFSETQRNKGNFPGRFSGRQFSNSRSEMNVSTLELGDSALYLCASSLAPGGTYNSPLHFGNGTRLTVT.

This sequence joins TRBV5-6 and TRBJ2-3; D gene ambiguous. CDR1 and CDR2 from the germline V gene are SGHDT and YYEEEE. CDR3 size: 15 residues. V gave up 0 bases and J gave up 1 base, with 9 bases separating them. The CDR3 region has the DNA TGTGCCAGCAGCTTGGGTGTGGGCCGCACAGATACGCAGTATTTT. Protein: CASSLGVGRTDTQYF.

The chain is built from TRBV5-6 and TRBJ2-1, with TRBD1 matching over 8 bases. CDR1 is SGHDT, CDR2 YYEEEE, per germline. CDR3 length: 16 residues. V was clipped by 0 bases and J by 2 bases; unmatched bases: 4. In DNA, the CDR3 is TGTGCCAGCAGCTTGGCAGGGGGCGCGCCCTACAATGAGCAGTTCTTC. It specifies CASSLAGGAPYNEQFF.

The chain couples TRBV27 to TRBJ1-5; D gene ambiguous. V gave up 2 bases and J gave up 1 base, with 9 bases separating them. CDR1 and CDR2 (germline): MNHEY, SMNVEV (reference sequence). The CDR3 loop spans 15 amino acids. CDR3 bases: TGTGCCAGCAGTTTAGTAGCCGGGAGCAATCAGCCCCAGCATTTT. Translated, it gives CASSLVAGSNQPQHF.

The chain recombines TRBV5-1 with TRBJ2-5; TRBD2 aligns across 12 bases. V lost 4 bases and J lost 5; bases outside the gene matches: 3. The CDR3 has 14 amino acids. Germline lookup yields CDR1 SGHRS and CDR2 YFSETQ. The CDR3 bases are TGCGCCAGCAGCGTTACTAGCGGGGGGGAGACCCAGTACTTC. As protein: CASSVTSGGETQYF.

This chain connects TRBV19 to TRBJ1-5; D is uncertain. Trimming shortened V by 8 bases and J by 4 bases, and 12 bases separated the two germline ends. The V gene's germline CDR1 is LNHDA and CDR2 SQIVND (reference sequence). CDR3 length: 13 amino acids. The CDR3 loop is CASRMGQNQPQHF. The CDR3 DNA reads as TGTGCCAGTCGAATGGGCCAGAATCAGCCCCAGCATTTT.

The chain recombines TRBV24-1 with TRBJ1-2; 10 nucleotides line up with TRBD1. Germline lookup yields CDR1 KGHDR and CDR2 SFDVKD. CDR3 length equals 15 residues. J gave up 4 bases and V 3 bases, and 4 bases lay outside the gene matches. CDR3 nucleotide sequence: TGTGCCACCAGTGATGAGACAGGGGGCAGCTATGGCTACACCTTC. This translates into CATSDETGGSYGYTF.

The CDR3 DNA reads as TGCAGCGTTGAAGGGACAGGGGGAGGATATGGCTACACCTTC. This codes for CSVEGTGGGYGYTF. J is TRBJ1-2 and V is TRBV29-1; TRBD1 aligns across 10 bases. Germline V gives CDR1 SQVTM, CDR2 ANQGSEA. This CDR3 comprises 14 residues. J lost 5 bases, V lost 1 base, and 4 bases had no gene match.

This chain joins TRBV29-1 and TRBJ1-5, with a weak D call TRBD1 (6 bases). V gave up 4 bases and J gave up 4 bases, with 11 bases separating them. CDR3 length equals 13 residues. Germline CDR1 and CDR2: SQVTM and ANQGSEA. CDR3 residues: CSVASGTNQPQHF. The CDR3 DNA reads as TGCAGCGTTGCATCAGGGACAAATCAGCCCCAGCATTTT.

The rearrangement joins TRBV2 to TRBJ2-2; the match to TRBD2 covers 9 bases. Trimming cost V 4 bases and J 4 bases; bases outside gene matches: 4. The CDR3 is 15 amino acids. The germline V gene encodes CDR1 SNHLY and CDR2 FYNNEI. CDR3 coding DNA: TGTGCCAGCAGTGCGGGAGCGGGAGGCACCGGGGAGCTGTTTTTT. This gives the protein CASSAGAGGTGELFF.